This entry lists 21 T cell receptor beta chains sequenced from one sample in a study of patients and donors after allogeneic stem cell transplantation. TCRdb independently ran MiXCR on the RT-PCR reads; one entry per CDR3 protein. The sample has about 57,000 distinct CDR3 sequences, roughly 15% seen once; the top ten hold around 30%. The sequenced sample was blood, either unsorted or a sorted T cell fraction (not recorded which). The receptors shown here come from a human donor who was either an allogeneic HSCT recipient or a stem cell or donor lymphocyte infusion donor (not recorded which). It is not recorded whose cells these are; they may come from a transplant donor.

The rearrangement links TRBV19 to TRBJ2-7; no clear D gene. Trimming shortened V by 6 bases and J by 0 bases, and 18 bases separated the two germline ends. The CDR3 runs to 16 residues. Germline V CDR1 and CDR2: LNHDA, SQIVND (reference sequence). The DNA for the CDR3 is TGTGCCAGTAGGAAATGGTTCACAGATAGCTCCTACGAGCAGTACTTC. The encoded protein is CASRKWFTDSSYEQYF.

This clonotype has ten or more counts. The rearrangement links TRBV29-1 to TRBJ2-7; tentative D call: TRBD1 (6 bases). Trimming removed 7 bases at V and 5 bases at J, with 21 bases between. Germline CDR1 SQVTM, CDR2 ANQGSEA. The CDR3 has 14 amino acids. Here the CDR3 reads CSGETGTPPDEQYF. In DNA form, the CDR3 reads TGCAGCGGGGAGACAGGAACCCCCCCCGACGAGCAGTACTTC.

Many counts were recorded for this clonotype. The V gene is TRBV19, the J gene TRBJ1-1, with D perhaps matching TRBD1 (6 bases). Deletions cut 6 bases from V and 1 base from J, with 9 bases between. The CDR3 runs 13 residues. The germline V gene has CDR1 LNHDA and CDR2 SQIVND (reference sequence). The CDR3 sequence is CASRVTGNTEAFF. The CDR3 bases are TGTGCCAGTAGGGTGACAGGGAACACTGAAGCTTTCTTT.

This rearrangement joins TRBV5-1 to TRBJ2-1; 8 nucleotides match TRBD2. Germline V gene data show CDR1 as SGHRS and CDR2 as YFSETQ. V was pared by 0 bases and J by 6 bases, with 11 bases of the junction left unmatched. The CDR3 covers 17 residues. The CDR3 loop is CASSLEPSAGARNEQFF. DNA for the CDR3: TGCGCCAGCAGCTTGGAACCGTCAGCGGGAGCGCGCAATGAGCAGTTCTTC.

The chain recombines TRBV11-2 with TRBJ1-5, with TRBD1 as a possible D gene (5 bases). The germline V gene has CDR1 SGHAT and CDR2 FQNNGV. This CDR3 is 15 amino acids long. V lost 0 bases and J 3 bases, leaving 9 bases between the germline ends. The CDR3 sequence: CASSLDAGPNQPQHF. As DNA, the CDR3 is TGTGCCAGCAGCTTAGACGCAGGGCCCAATCAGCCCCAGCATTTT. The full variable domain, completed using reference TRBV11-2 and TRBJ1-5, is EAGVAQSPRYKIIEKRQSVAFWCNPISGHATLYWYQQILGQGPKLLIQFQNNGVVDDSQLPKDRFSAERLKGVDSTLKIQPAKLEDSAVYLCASSLDAGPNQPQHFGDGTRLSIL.

This clonotype has only a few counts. V gene TRBV29-1 combines with J gene TRBJ2-7, with 7 bases matching TRBD2. CDR1 and CDR2 from the germline V gene are SQVTM and ANQGSEA. The CDR3 totals 14 residues. After removal of 4 bases from V and 1 base from J, the junction contained 7 bases not matched to a gene. The CDR3 protein is CSVVPGLHSYEQYF. The CDR3 nucleotides read TGCAGCGTTGTGCCGGGACTACATTCCTACGAGCAGTACTTC.

The rearrangement uses TRBV27 and TRBJ2-1, with 10 bases fitting TRBD1. J lost 5 bases, V lost 2 bases, and 6 bases had no gene match. This CDR3 spans 16 amino acids. Germline V gene sequence: CDR1 MNHEY, CDR2 SMNVEV (reference sequence). The CDR3 reads CASSLTGQGLHNEQFF. For the CDR3, the DNA is TGTGCCAGCAGTTTAACGGGACAGGGGCTCCACAATGAGCAGTTCTTC.

This clonotype was counted many times. The rearrangement links TRBV4-1 to TRBJ2-7; D call uncertain. This CDR3 has 13 amino acids. The V end lost 1 base, the J end lost 4 bases, and 8 bases lay between the germline ends. Looked up from germline, CDR1 is MGHRA and CDR2 is YSYEKL. The chain's CDR3 is CASSQVVEYEQYF. CDR3 coding DNA: TGCGCCAGCAGCCAAGTCGTCGAATACGAGCAGTACTTC.

This clonotype was counted between two and nine times. The rearrangement uses TRBV12-3 or TRBV12-4 and TRBJ1-6, with no clear D. The V end lost 6 bases, the J end lost 9 bases, and 9 bases lay between the germline ends. The CDR3 is 12 amino acids. The CDR3 DNA sequence: TGTGCCAGCAGCCAACTAAGTTCACCCCTCCACTTT. This codes for CASSQLSSPLHF.

This chain links TRBV10-3 with TRBJ2-7; 8 bases are shared with TRBD2. The CDR3 is 16 residues long. Germline V lookup: CDR1 ENHRY, CDR2 SYGVKD. With V trimmed by 2 bases and J by 3 bases, 9 bases remained unmatched. CDR3 residues: CAISEAGREGLYEQYF. The CDR3 DNA follows: TGTGCCATCAGTGAGGCTGGTCGGGAGGGCCTCTACGAGCAGTACTTC.

This clonotype was counted many times. Here the CDR3 reads CASSNTDTQYF. CDR3 nucleotide sequence: TGCGCCAGCAGCAACACAGATACGCAGTATTTT. The chain employs TRBV5-1 and TRBJ2-3; D call uncertain. The germline CDR1 and CDR2 sequences are SGHRS and YFSETQ. V lost 4 bases to trimming and J lost 2 bases, with 2 bases between them. The CDR3 is made up of 11 amino acids.

This clonotype has more than one count but fewer than ten. The genes are TRBV20-1 and TRBJ2-7; 11 nucleotides line up with TRBD1. The germline CDR1 and CDR2 sequences are DFQATT and SNEGSKA (reference sequence). The CDR3 runs to 14 residues. J gave up 5 bases and V 5 bases, and 8 bases lay outside the gene matches. For the CDR3, the DNA is TGCAGTGCTCGGACCGGGACAGGGGGAAACGAGCAGTACTTC. Protein: CSARTGTGGNEQYF.

This clonotype appeared a few times. The J gene is TRBJ2-4, the V gene TRBV3-1; D call uncertain. Germline CDR1 LGHDT, CDR2 YNNKEL (reference sequence). Trimming stripped 4 bases from V and 0 bases from J, with 7 bases between. The CDR3 contains 14 residues. The CDR3 nucleotides read TGTGCCAGCAGCCCCGCTCAAGCCAAAAACATTCAGTACTTC. It encodes CASSPAQAKNIQYF.

Here the CDR3 reads CASAPYAEGAGYEQYF. CDR3 in DNA: TGTGCCAGCGCACCTTATGCAGAGGGCGCCGGCTACGAGCAGTACTTC. The J gene is TRBJ2-7, the V gene TRBV27; a weak D match, TRBD2 (5 bases). V was pared by 8 bases and J by 3 bases, with 23 bases between. Looked up from germline, CDR1 is MNHEY and CDR2 is SMNVEV (reference sequence). The CDR3 length is 16 residues.

There are a few counts of this clonotype. The chain uses TRBV19 and TRBJ2-7; D is unclear. CDR3 length: 14 amino acids. The V end was cut by 2 bases, the J end by 5 bases, with 13 bases between. Germline lookup yields CDR1 LNHDA and CDR2 SQIVND (reference sequence). The CDR3 region has the DNA TGTGCCAGTAGTATAACACCGGAGAGCGACGAGCAGTACTTC. It specifies CASSITPESDEQYF.

V gene TRBV7-8 combines with J gene TRBJ2-3, with 8 bases fitting TRBD2. Losses at the gene ends were 2 bases for V and 1 base for J; bases not matched to a gene: 11. This CDR3 spans 18 amino acids. Per germline, CDR1 SGHVS and CDR2 FQNEAQ. DNA of the CDR3: TGTGCCAGCAGCTTACGAGCGGGAGTACAGTATGGCACAGATACGCAGTATTTT. This sequence encodes CASSLRAGVQYGTDTQYF.

This clonotype was counted a few times. The rearrangement joins TRBV27 to TRBJ1-5; 7 bases are a match to TRBD1. There are 15 residues in the CDR3. After removal of 6 bases from V and 2 bases from J, the junction contained 7 bases not matched to a gene. Per germline, CDR1 MNHEY and CDR2 SMNVEV (reference sequence). The CDR3 here is CASSKTGIRNQPQHF. The CDR3 DNA follows: TGTGCCAGCAGCAAGACAGGGATTCGCAATCAGCCCCAGCATTTT.

This clonotype has a count of ten or more. The chain couples TRBV12-3 or TRBV12-4 to TRBJ1-5; D is unresolved. The CDR3 covers 14 residues. V was trimmed by 5 bases and J by 3 bases, leaving 11 bases between them. The CDR3 DNA reads as TGTGCCAGCAGTCCCAAAGGGATCAATCAGCCCCAGCATTTT. Translation: CASSPKGINQPQHF.

In this sample, this clonotype turned up a few times. The rearrangement joins TRBV7-3 to TRBJ2-5; D call uncertain. Between the trimmed V and J ends, which lost 0 bases and 0 bases, there was a span of 5 bases. Germline CDR1 SGHTA, CDR2 FQGTGA. This CDR3 has 14 amino acids. This chain's CDR3 is CASSLTGYQETQYF. The CDR3 DNA is TGTGCCAGCAGCTTAACAGGATACCAAGAGACCCAGTACTTC.

This clonotype was observed many times. The chain combines TRBV20-1 with TRBJ1-6; D not certain. Per germline, CDR1 DFQATT and CDR2 SNEGSKA (reference sequence). Trimming stripped 0 bases from V and 7 bases from J, with 10 bases between. This CDR3 contains 14 residues. Written as DNA, the CDR3 is TGCAGTGCTAGAGACCCGCCGTCAAATTCACCCCTCCACTTT. This sequence encodes CSARDPPSNSPLHF.

In its sample, this clonotype was seen many times. Germline is not matched at one junction end, which may reflect a read error. V gene TRBV20-1 combines with J gene TRBJ1-2, with 7 bases fitting TRBD1. Germline V gene sequence: CDR1 DFQATT, CDR2 SNEGSKA (reference sequence). This CDR3 comprises 13 residues. CDR3 nucleotides: TGCAGTGCTGGAGACAGGGAGAACTATGGCTACACCTTC. Its translation is CSAGDRENYGYTF.